The source of this TCR beta chain is a study of shared clonotypes between healthy human individuals. Assay: immunoSEQ multiplex PCR; the TCRdb copy retains only in-frame clones and omits some. The sample shows about half a million clones, roughly 77% of them seen only once. The clonotype comes from a woman in her thirties or forties in good health. Some clones in this sample may be carry-over from other donors' samples. The sequenced sample was PBMCs.

The CDR3 sequence is CASSLAPSNTIYF. CDR3 sequence (DNA): TGCGCCAGCAGCTTGGCCCCTAGCAACACCATATATTTT. The V call is TRBV5-1, the J call TRBJ1-3; unclear D gene. This CDR3 region has 13 residues. V was pared by 0 bases and J by 7 bases, with 8 bases between. The germline V gene encodes CDR1 SGHRS and CDR2 YFSETQ.